These T cell receptor beta chains were read from a single sample in a study of control samples from healthy donors and cancer patients. Only in-frame clones appear in the TCRdb table, and some are missing; sequencing was by immunoSEQ multiplex PCR. The sample carries 45,000 to 60,000 clones, 80% recorded once. What was sequenced was blood. Receptors originate from a man between 70 and 80 years old in good health. The CDR3 runs from the conserved cysteine through the conserved F or W. The D gene is left open where the match is weak. Where a row states a size, it is once, few, many or the class of an expanded clone; other rows omit it.

J | V | D | size | DNA | CDR3
TRBJ1-3 | TRBV28 | NA | NA | TGTGCCAGCAGTTTCGGGGCAGTATTATTCGGAAACACCATATATTTT | CASSFGAVLFGNTIYF
TRBJ1-1 | TRBV4-1 | TRBD1 | NA | TGCGCCAGCAGCCATTTGCAGGGGGCCGCTTTCTTT | CASSHLQGAAFF
TRBJ2-3 | TRBV6-5 | NA | NA | TGTGCCAGCAGGCTGTGGGGGCAAGCCACAGATACGCAGTATTTT | CASRLWGQATDTQYF
TRBJ2-2 | TRBV10-3 | TRBD1 | NA | TGTGCCATCAGCGGGACAGGGGGCAGCACCGGGGAGCTGTTTTTT | CAISGTGGSTGELFF
TRBJ1-5 | TRBV19 | TRBD1 | NA | TGTGCCAGTAGTATAAAGACAGGGGGCGGTAGCCCCAATCAGCCCCAGCATTTT | CASSIKTGGGSPNQPQHF
TRBJ2-1 | TRBV3-1/TRBV3-2 | NA | NA | TGTGCCAGCAGCCCCCCGGGATACAATGAGCAGTTCTTC | CASSPPGYNEQFF
TRBJ2-2 | TRBV5-1 | TRBD1 | NA | TGCGCCAGCAGCTTGGTACAGGGGGCAGGCACCGGGGAGCTGTTTTTT | CASSLVQGAGTGELFF
TRBJ1-1 | TRBV28 | TRBD1 | NA | TGTGCCAGCAGATTGACAGGGAGTACTGAAGCTTTCTTT | CASRLTGSTEAFF
TRBJ2-3 | TRBV5-1 | NA | few | TGCGCCAGCAGCTTGGCCTATATCAGCACAGATACGCAGTATTTT | CASSLAYISTDTQYF
TRBJ1-1 | TRBV2 | NA | once | TGTGCCAGCACTTGGGGACACCGCACTGAAGCTTTCTTT | CASTWGHRTEAFF
TRBJ2-7 | TRBV6-5 | NA | NA | TGTGCCAGCAGAGGGGCAGGGATTTACTACGAGCAGTACTTC | CASRGAGIYYEQYF
TRBJ2-3 | TRBV30 | NA | few | TGTGCCTGGTCTAGCGCTACGAACACAGATACGCAGTATTTT | CAWSSATNTDTQYF
TRBJ2-5 | TRBV5-1 | TRBD1 | NA | TGCGCCAGCAGCCAGGGACAGGGGCCCCAAGAGACCCAGTACTTC | CASSQGQGPQETQYF
TRBJ1-1 | TRBV5-1 | NA | few | TGCGCCAGCAGCTTGGACATTAAGAACACTGAAGCTTTCTTT | CASSLDIKNTEAFF
TRBJ2-2 | TRBV5-1 | TRBD2 | NA | TGCGCCAGCAGCCTACCCACAGGGACTAGCGGGGAGCTGTTTTTT | CASSLPTGTSGELFF
TRBJ2-3 | TRBV2 | TRBD2 | once | TGTGCCAGCAGTGAAGCCAGGACTAGTCTTACAGATACGCAGTATTTT | CASSEARTSLTDTQYF
TRBJ2-5 | TRBV7-6 | TRBD1 | NA | TGTGCCAGCAGCCCTCATGACAGGGCGATGGGAGAGACCCAGTACTTC | CASSPHDRAMGETQYF
TRBJ2-1 | TRBV5-1 | NA | NA | TGCGCCAGCAGCTTGGAGGGGGGTAGCTACAATGAGCAGTTCTTC | CASSLEGGSYNEQFF
TRBJ2-5 | TRBV28 | NA | NA | TGTGCCAGCAGTCCTCTGTACCAAGAGACCCAGTACTTC | CASSPLYQETQYF
TRBJ2-7 | TRBV29-1 | TRBD1 | few | TGCAGCGTTAACAGGGGCAGAGGGGAGCAGTACTTC | CSVNRGRGEQYF
TRBJ1-6 | TRBV5-4 | TRBD1 | once | TGTGCCAGCAGCCCGGGGACAGGGGGCAAGAATTCACCCCTCCACTTT | CASSPGTGGKNSPLHF